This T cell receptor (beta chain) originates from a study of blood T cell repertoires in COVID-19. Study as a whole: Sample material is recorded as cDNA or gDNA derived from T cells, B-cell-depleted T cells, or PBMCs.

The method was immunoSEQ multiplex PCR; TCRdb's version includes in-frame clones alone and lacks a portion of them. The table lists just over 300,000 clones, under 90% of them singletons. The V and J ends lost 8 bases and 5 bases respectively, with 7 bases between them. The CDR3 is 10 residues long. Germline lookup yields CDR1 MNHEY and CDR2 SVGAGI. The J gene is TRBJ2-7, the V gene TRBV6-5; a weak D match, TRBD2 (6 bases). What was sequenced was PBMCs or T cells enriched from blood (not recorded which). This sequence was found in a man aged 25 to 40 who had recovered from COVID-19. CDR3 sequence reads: CASGGDEQYF. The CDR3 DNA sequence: TGTGCCAGCGGAGGGGACGAGCAGTACTTC.